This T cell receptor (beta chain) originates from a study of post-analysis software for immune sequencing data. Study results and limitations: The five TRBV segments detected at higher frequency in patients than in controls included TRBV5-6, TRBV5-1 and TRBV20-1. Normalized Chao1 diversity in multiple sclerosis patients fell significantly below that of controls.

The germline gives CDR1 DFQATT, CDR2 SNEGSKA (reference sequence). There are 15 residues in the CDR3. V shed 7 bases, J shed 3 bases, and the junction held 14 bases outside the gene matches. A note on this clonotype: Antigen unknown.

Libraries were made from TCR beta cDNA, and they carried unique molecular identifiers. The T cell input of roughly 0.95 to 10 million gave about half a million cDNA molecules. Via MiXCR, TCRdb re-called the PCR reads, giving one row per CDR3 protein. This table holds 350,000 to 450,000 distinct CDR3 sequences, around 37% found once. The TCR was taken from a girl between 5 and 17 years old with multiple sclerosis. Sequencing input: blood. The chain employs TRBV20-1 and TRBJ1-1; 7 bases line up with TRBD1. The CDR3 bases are TGCAGTGTTGGACTAAGGGGGCGCCCGGACACTGAAGCTTTCTTT. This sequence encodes CSVGLRGRPDTEAFF.